The 29 T cell receptor beta chains given below trace back to one sample, sequenced in a study of blood T cell repertoires in COVID-19. Clones were read by immunoSEQ multiplex PCR, and TCRdb kept only the in-frame ones, dropping some. The data contain 250,000 to 350,000 clones, roughly 90% of them singletons. The source material was PBMCs or T cells enriched from blood (not recorded which). The source of these receptors is a woman between 45 and 60 years old who had been exposed to COVID-19.

The chain is built from TRBV5-1 and TRBJ2-3, with 9 bases matching TRBD1. The germline V gene has CDR1 SGHRS and CDR2 YFSETQ. With V trimmed by 4 bases and J by 7 bases, 13 bases remained unmatched. The CDR3 loop spans 16 amino acids. CDR3 bases: TGCGCCAGCAGCCCGCCCCTGGGACAGGGAGGTAATACGCAGTATTTT. This codes for CASSPPLGQGGNTQYF.

The V and J genes are TRBV27 and TRBJ1-6; D not certain. Trimming left V 2 bases short and J 7 bases short, with 9 bases between. CDR1 is MNHEY, CDR2 SMNVEV, per germline (reference sequence). The CDR3 covers 14 residues. CDR3 loop: CASSLGEPNSPLHF. DNA of the CDR3: TGTGCCAGCAGTTTAGGGGAGCCGAATTCACCCCTCCACTTT.

The gene calls are TRBV6-2 or TRBV6-3 and TRBJ2-7, with TRBD2 identical over 8 bases. The trim removed 6 bases at V and 1 base at J, leaving 2 bases unmatched. This CDR3 region has 13 residues. Germline V gene sequence: CDR1 MNHEY, CDR2 SVGEGT. Written as DNA, the CDR3 is TGTGCCAGCAGCGGGGGGGGATCCTACGAGCAGTACTTC. This gives the protein CASSGGGSYEQYF.

V gene TRBV15 combines with J gene TRBJ2-7; the D gene is possibly TRBD1 (6 bases). The CDR3 extends over 13 amino acids. Trimming cost V 6 bases and J 6 bases, with 15 bases left between them. CDR1 is LNHNV, CDR2 YYDKDF, per germline (reference sequence). The CDR3 sequence is CATRDRYLREQYF. CDR3 coding DNA: TGTGCCACCAGGGACAGATATCTACGCGAGCAGTACTTC.

This clone was detected a few times. CDR3 nucleotides: TGTGCCAGCTCACCGGGCTCTGACGGGAACACTGAAGCTTTCTTT. This encodes CASSPGSDGNTEAFF. The chain uses TRBV18 and TRBJ1-1; D ambiguous. Germline V gene data show CDR1 as KGHSH and CDR2 as LQKENI. The CDR3 is 15 residues long. V lost 3 bases and J 1 base, leaving 12 bases between the germline ends.

This rearrangement joins TRBV5-1 to TRBJ2-5; 7 nucleotides agree with TRBD1. The CDR3 is 14 amino acids. The V and J ends lost 5 bases and 0 bases, in that order; junction bases with no gene match: 4. CDR1 and CDR2 (germline): SGHRS, YFSETQ. The DNA of the CDR3 is TGCGCCAGCAGACCTACAGGGGACCAAGAGACCCAGTACTTC. Its translation is CASRPTGDQETQYF.

J is TRBJ1-3 and V is TRBV23-1; possibly TRBD1 for D (6 bases). TRBV23-1 is reported as an ORF; its role is uncertain. The CDR3 contains 15 residues. Trimming stripped 0 bases from V and 4 bases from J, with 10 bases between. CDR3 in DNA: TGCGCCAGCAGTCAATCACAGGGATTCGGAAACACCATATATTTT. Its protein is CASSQSQGFGNTIYF.

This rearrangement joins TRBV10-2 to TRBJ1-6; D is uncertain. The CDR3 is 15 amino acids. In germline, CDR1 is WSHSY, CDR2 SAAADI. Trimming removed 5 bases at V and 4 bases at J, with 12 bases between. DNA for the CDR3: TGCGCCAGCAGTATTTCTGGGCGATATAATTCACCCCTCCACTTT. Translating it yields CASSISGRYNSPLHF.

In its sample, this clone was seen once. The chain recombines TRBV5-5 with TRBJ2-2, with unresolved D. This CDR3 has 12 residues. With 2 bases removed from V and 5 bases from J, the gap between germline ends came to 4 bases. The germline gives CDR1 SGHKS, CDR2 YYEKEE (reference sequence). The CDR3 protein is CASSFLTGELFF. The CDR3 DNA reads as TGTGCCAGCAGCTTCCTGACCGGGGAGCTGTTTTTT.

The V gene is TRBV7-9, the J gene TRBJ1-4, with 9 bases identical to TRBD1. With 3 bases clipped from V and 7 bases from J, the junction kept 3 bases outside the gene matches. The CDR3 totals 14 residues. Per germline, CDR1 SEHNR and CDR2 FQNEAQ (reference sequence). The CDR3 is CASSLGQGSEKLFF. CDR3 nucleotide sequence: TGTGCCAGCAGCTTGGGACAGGGTTCTGAAAAACTGTTTTTT.

The CDR3 DNA reads TGTGCCAGCAGCCAAGTCGCGGGACCTGCAAGCTACACCTTC. It yields the protein CASSQVAGPASYTF. The chain employs TRBV3-1 (or the pseudogene TRBV3-2) and TRBJ1-2; TRBD1 might be the D (5 bases). The CDR3 loop spans 14 amino acids. Trimming removed 1 base at V and 9 bases at J, with 15 bases between. Germline CDR1 reads LGHDT; CDR2 reads YNNKEL (reference sequence).

For this clone: The sample has other DNA sequences that encode this CDR3 too. The chain joins TRBV5-1 to TRBJ2-7; TRBD1 might be the D (6 bases). The V end was cut by 0 bases, the J end by 4 bases, with 8 bases between. The CDR3 consists of 13 residues. Looked up from germline, CDR1 is SGHRS and CDR2 is YFSETQ. The CDR3 sequence: CASSLATGYEQYF. The CDR3 region has the DNA TGCGCCAGCAGCTTGGCCACAGGGTACGAGCAGTACTTC.

The chain links TRBV28 to TRBJ1-4; D is undetermined. The V gene lost 2 bases and the J gene lost 0 bases, with 7 bases spanning the gap. The germline V gene has CDR1 MDHEN and CDR2 SYDVKM. The CDR3 has 15 residues. The CDR3 nucleotides read TGTGCCAGCAGTTTAGGGGAGGCAACTAATGAAAAACTGTTTTTT. It codes for CASSLGEATNEKLFF.

DNA of the CDR3: TGTGCCAGCAGTCCACGGGGGACTAGGCACAACACCGGGGAGCTGTTTTTT. Translated, it gives CASSPRGTRHNTGELFF. The chain is built from TRBV27 and TRBJ2-2, with 8 nucleotides matching TRBD2. Germline CDR1 is MNHEY and CDR2 is SMNVEV (reference sequence). This CDR3 spans 17 amino acids. With 5 bases clipped from V and 2 bases from J, the junction kept 10 bases outside the gene matches.

This sequence joins TRBV7-2 and TRBJ2-7; 8 nucleotides align to TRBD2. This CDR3 spans 16 amino acids. Germline CDR1 SGHTA, CDR2 FQGNSA. V shed 3 bases and J 0 bases; nucleotides not matched to a gene: 7. The CDR3 spells CASSFPSGGSSYEQYF. CDR3 coding DNA: TGTGCCAGCAGCTTTCCCAGCGGGGGAAGCTCCTACGAGCAGTACTTC.

The chain recombines TRBV27 with TRBJ1-1, with D perhaps TRBD1 (5 bases). CDR3 length: 17 residues. Germline loops: CDR1 MNHEY, CDR2 SMNVEV (reference sequence). V was cut by 8 bases and J by 0 bases, with 22 bases left in between. The DNA of the CDR3 is TGTGCCAGCGGCAGGGTCAAGGGCTCTTTTTTGAACACTGAAGCTTTCTTT. Residues: CASGRVKGSFLNTEAFF.

This clone was seen more than once but under ten times. The chain links TRBV7-9 to TRBJ1-4; TRBD1 agrees at 7 bases. Germline loops: CDR1 SEHNR, CDR2 FQNEAQ (reference sequence). V was clipped by 5 bases and J by 0 bases; unmatched bases: 21. This CDR3 has 21 amino acids. CDR3 loop: CASSNSIGKQGLDATNEKLFF. The CDR3 nucleotides read TGTGCCAGCAGCAATAGTATCGGAAAACAGGGGTTAGATGCAACTAATGAAAAACTGTTTTTT.

This chain connects TRBV29-1 to TRBJ2-3; 9 bases align to TRBD1. The germline CDR1 and CDR2 sequences are SQVTM and ANQGSEA. CDR3 length: 15 amino acids. The ends lost 6 bases at V and 2 bases at J; junction bases unmatched: 9. CDR3 protein: CSVDFRDRDTDTQYF. The CDR3 bases are TGCAGCGTCGACTTCCGGGACAGGGACACAGATACGCAGTATTTT.

The chain is built from TRBV4-1 and TRBJ2-5; 13 bases align to TRBD2. Trimming removed 4 bases from V and 7 bases from J; junction bases left unmatched: 6. The germline CDR1 and CDR2 sequences are MGHRA and YSYEKL. The CDR3 spans 15 residues. CDR3 protein: CASSPWTSGGGTQYF. CDR3 sequence (DNA): TGCGCCAGCAGCCCGTGGACTAGCGGGGGTGGGACCCAGTACTTC.

This chain connects TRBV14 to TRBJ1-1, with 7 positions matching TRBD1. Trimming cost V 2 bases and J 11 bases; bases outside gene matches: 8. CDR1 and CDR2 from the germline V gene are SGHDN and FVKESK. CDR3 length: 13 residues. CDR3 sequence reads: CASSQSHRGRAFF. The CDR3 nucleotides read TGTGCCAGCAGCCAATCTCACAGGGGAAGGGCTTTCTTT.

J is TRBJ2-1 and V is TRBV10-1, with D possibly being TRBD1 (6 bases). The V gene's germline CDR1 is WNHNN and CDR2 SYGVQD (reference sequence). Trimming removed 3 bases at V and 7 bases at J, with 16 bases between. CDR3 size: 15 residues. CDR3 sequence reads: CASSEPGQGLNEQFF. The CDR3 region has the DNA TGCGCCAGCAGTGAACCGGGACAAGGCCTGAATGAGCAGTTCTTC.

The CDR3 DNA follows: TGTGCCAGCAGCCAAGATCCCTCCTATGGCTACACCTTC. The encoded protein is CASSQDPSYGYTF. The V call is TRBV3-1 (or the pseudogene TRBV3-2), the J call TRBJ1-2, with D uncertain. The CDR3 consists of 13 residues. Germline V CDR1 and CDR2: LGHDT, YNNKEL (reference sequence). Trimming pared 0 bases from V and 4 bases from J, leaving 6 bases between.

This chain links TRBV7-2 with TRBJ2-7; 10 bases agree with TRBD2. The germline gives CDR1 SGHTA, CDR2 FQGNSA. The length of the CDR3 is 15 residues. J was trimmed by 0 bases and V by 5 bases; bases with no gene match: 4. CDR3 in amino acids: CASSPSGGISYEQYF. DNA for the CDR3: TGTGCCAGCAGCCCTAGCGGGGGCATCTCCTACGAGCAGTACTTC.

The chain is built from TRBV5-6 and TRBJ2-7, with 12 bases identical to TRBD1. CDR3 length: 18 amino acids. The germline gives CDR1 SGHDT, CDR2 YYEEEE. The ends lost 0 bases at V and 6 bases at J; junction bases unmatched: 13. The CDR3, as DNA: TGTGCCAGCAGCTTGGCCAGGAGGGGGGACAGGGGGCTCCTCGAGCAGTACTTC. It yields the protein CASSLARRGDRGLLEQYF.

The chain recombines TRBV6-5 with TRBJ1-5; TRBD1 matches at 10 bases. This CDR3 is built from 15 residues. Per the germline V gene, CDR1 is MNHEY and CDR2 is SVGAGI. The V and J ends lost 4 bases and 5 bases, in that order; junction bases with no gene match: 5. This CDR3 is CASSLTGGEDQPQHF. The CDR3, as DNA: TGTGCCAGCAGTTTGACAGGGGGCGAGGATCAGCCCCAGCATTTT.

The chain employs TRBV5-4 and TRBJ1-2, with 7 bases identical to TRBD1. V dropped 4 bases and J dropped 5; count of bases not matched to a gene: 8. Germline CDR1 and CDR2: SGHNT and YYREEE (reference sequence). The CDR3 extends over 14 amino acids. The CDR3 region has the DNA TGTGCCAGCAGCGGCCAGGGACAGACATATGGCTACACCTTC. Protein product: CASSGQGQTYGYTF. The whole variable domain, remainder taken from reference TRBV5-4 and TRBJ1-2, is ETGVTQSPTHLIKTRGQQVTLRCSSQSGHNTVSWYQQALGQGPQFIFQYYREEENGRGNFPPRFSGLQFPNYSSELNVNALELDDSALYLCASSGQGQTYGYTFGSGTRLTVV.

The chain recombines TRBV30 with TRBJ2-1; 7 bases match TRBD1. Germline V gene data show CDR1 as GTSNPN and CDR2 as SVGIG (reference sequence). The CDR3 is 14 amino acids. V shed 1 base and J 4 bases; nucleotides not matched to a gene: 4. The CDR3 DNA reads as TGTGCCTGGAGTGCAAACAGGGGTTACAATGAGCAGTTCTTC. It yields the protein CAWSANRGYNEQFF.

The rearrangement links TRBV4-1 to TRBJ2-3; 7 bases are a match to TRBD2. This CDR3 contains 16 residues. Germline CDR1 and CDR2: MGHRA and YSYEKL. The V segment lost 1 base and the J segment 2 bases; nucleotides outside the gene matches: 6. The CDR3 loop reads CASSQVAGVNTDTQYF. The CDR3 DNA follows: TGCGCCAGCAGCCAAGTTGCGGGGGTAAACACAGATACGCAGTATTTT.

The V call is TRBV28, the J call TRBJ1-2; D uncertain. The CDR3 contains 17 residues. The V gene lost 2 bases and the J gene lost 4 bases, with 20 bases spanning the gap. Germline CDR1 reads MDHEN; CDR2 reads SYDVKM. The CDR3 nucleotides are TGTGCCAGCAGTTTAGGTGCCGGGAAATCAAGGAGCTATGGCTACACCTTC. Protein: CASSLGAGKSRSYGYTF.